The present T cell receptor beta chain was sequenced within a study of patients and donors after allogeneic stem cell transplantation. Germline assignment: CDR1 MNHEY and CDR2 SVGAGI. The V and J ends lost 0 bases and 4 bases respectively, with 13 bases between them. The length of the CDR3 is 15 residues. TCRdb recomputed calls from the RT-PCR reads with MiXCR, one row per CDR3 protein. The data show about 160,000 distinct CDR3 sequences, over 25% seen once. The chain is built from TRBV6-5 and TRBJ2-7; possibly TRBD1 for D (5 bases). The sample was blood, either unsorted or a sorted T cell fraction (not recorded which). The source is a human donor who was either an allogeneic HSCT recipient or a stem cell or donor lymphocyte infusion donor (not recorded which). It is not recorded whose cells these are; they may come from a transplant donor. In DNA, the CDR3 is TGTGCCAGCAGTTACTCAACGGTGGGGCTATACGAGCAGTACTTC. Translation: CASSYSTVGLYEQYF.